A single sample gave rise to the 24 T cell receptor beta chains below, sequenced in a study of CD8+ T cells in alopecia areata. RNA was extracted and reverse transcribed into cDNA as the sequencing template. The method was immunoSEQ multiplex PCR; TCRdb's version includes in-frame clones alone and lacks a portion of them. The sample has about 200,000 clones; around three fifths are singletons. The sample was CD4+ T cells sorted from blood, taken at week 0. Source of these receptors: a human donor with alopecia areata.

This chain connects TRBV6-5 to TRBJ1-1; D not resolved. The germline V and J ends were trimmed by 4 bases and 5 bases, with 8 bases remaining between them. CDR3 length: 12 amino acids. Looked up from germline, CDR1 is MNHEY and CDR2 is SVGAGI. Here the CDR3 reads CASSSLRTEAFF. In DNA form, the CDR3 reads TGTGCCAGCAGTTCCCTCCGGACTGAAGCTTTCTTT.

The rearrangement uses TRBV6-1 and TRBJ1-5; D is perhaps TRBD1 (6 bases). V gave up 6 bases and J gave up 3 bases, with 15 bases separating them. Germline values: CDR1 MNHNS, CDR2 SASEGT. This CDR3 region has 15 residues. The CDR3 loop reads CASSIRGTNNQPQHF. CDR3 nucleotide sequence: TGTGCCAGCAGCATCAGGGGCACCAACAATCAGCCCCAGCATTTT.

The chain joins TRBV2 to TRBJ2-1; tentatively, D is TRBD2 (6 bases). This CDR3 is built from 15 residues. Trimming left V 4 bases short and J 2 bases short, with 12 bases between. CDR1 and CDR2 (germline): SNHLY, FYNNEI. The CDR3 coding sequence is TGTGCCAGCAGTGCTCGGGAGAGGACCTACAATGAGCAGTTCTTC. It translates to CASSARERTYNEQFF.

This chain uses TRBV30 with TRBJ2-1; 13 bases line up with TRBD2. Losses at the gene ends were 5 bases for V and 9 bases for J; bases not matched to a gene: 7. The germline V gene encodes CDR1 GTSNPN and CDR2 SVGIG (reference sequence). This CDR3 contains 14 residues. The CDR3 spells CAWRLAGGSGEQFF. In nucleotides, the CDR3 is TGTGCCTGGCGACTAGCGGGAGGATCTGGTGAGCAGTTCTTC.

A few counts support this clone. The rearrangement links TRBV18 to TRBJ1-2; 9 bases map to TRBD1. V shed 6 bases, J shed 6 bases, and the junction held 11 bases outside the gene matches. CDR3 length: 15 residues. The germline V gene encodes CDR1 KGHSH and CDR2 LQKENI. Here the CDR3 DNA reads TGTGCCAGCTCTCCGTTCCGGGACAGGGAAAATGGCTACACCTTC. This gives the protein CASSPFRDRENGYTF.

V usage is TRBV6-5 and J usage is TRBJ1-1; D remains unclear. Germline V gene data show CDR1 as MNHEY and CDR2 as SVGAGI. Trimming stripped 0 bases from V and 0 bases from J, with 5 bases between. CDR3 length: 14 residues. The CDR3 DNA is TGTGCCAGCAGTTACTCGGTGGTGAACACTGAAGCTTTCTTT. Translated: CASSYSVVNTEAFF.

The chain has TRBV7-2 and TRBJ2-3; D not resolved. CDR3 length equals 14 residues. CDR1 is SGHTA, CDR2 FQGNSA, per germline. V lost 1 base, J lost 2 bases, and 7 bases lay in between. This CDR3 reads CASSLVLNTDTQYF. The CDR3 DNA reads TGTGCCAGCAGCTTAGTTCTGAACACAGATACGCAGTATTTT.

The genes are TRBV29-1 and TRBJ2-1, with 10 bases that match TRBD2. Trimming at V came to 5 bases and at J to 8 bases, leaving 6 bases not matched to a gene. The CDR3 is 13 residues long. Germline V lookup: CDR1 SQVTM, CDR2 ANQGSEA. The CDR3 DNA reads TGCAGCGTTAGCGGGAGGGCCCGCGATGAGCAGTTCTTC. Amino acids: CSVSGRARDEQFF.

The chain combines TRBV29-1 with TRBJ1-3; D uncertain. The length of the CDR3 is 11 residues. Trimming removed 7 bases from V and 2 bases from J, with 6 bases in between. Germline CDR1 reads SQVTM; CDR2 reads ANQGSEA. The CDR3 spells CSAGTGNTIYF. For the CDR3, the DNA is TGCAGCGCGGGTACTGGAAACACCATATATTTT.

This chain connects TRBV30 to TRBJ2-1; D not certain. The CDR3 has 13 amino acids. The germline gives CDR1 GTSNPN, CDR2 SVGIG (reference sequence). Trimming pared 4 bases from V and 9 bases from J, leaving 16 bases between. CDR3 coding DNA: TGTGCCTGGATATCGGCCCAACTGGGTGAGCAGTTCTTC. Protein sequence: CAWISAQLGEQFF.

The V and J genes are TRBV30 and TRBJ2-1, with TRBD1 matching over 12 bases. This CDR3 has 14 amino acids. Germline CDR1 GTSNPN, CDR2 SVGIG (reference sequence). The J segment lost 8 bases and the V segment lost 1 base, leaving 3 bases of the junction unmatched. In nucleotides, the CDR3 is TGTGCCTGGAGTGAGGGACAGGGGGCCCATGAGCAGTTCTTC. Translating gives CAWSEGQGAHEQFF.

This clone was found once. The chain joins TRBV20-1 to TRBJ1-2; D is unclear. This CDR3 spans 9 amino acids. The V and J ends lost 6 bases and 3 bases respectively, with 2 bases between them. Germline CDR1 reads DFQATT; CDR2 reads SNEGSKA (reference sequence). DNA of the CDR3: TGCAGTGCGGACTATGGCTACACCTTC. It is translated as CSADYGYTF.

This sequence joins TRBV4-2 and TRBJ2-2, with TRBD2 matching over 7 bases. The trim removed 4 bases at V and 0 bases at J, leaving 8 bases unmatched. CDR1 is LGHNA and CDR2 is YNFKEQ in the germline V gene. The CDR3 totals 17 residues. CDR3 loop: CASSRFPGLTNTGELFF. CDR3 bases: TGTGCCAGCAGCCGCTTTCCGGGACTAACGAACACCGGGGAGCTGTTTTTT.

The genes are TRBV5-4 and TRBJ2-1; TRBD1 is a possible D gene (6 bases). The germline V gene has CDR1 SGHNT and CDR2 YYREEE (reference sequence). The CDR3 runs 13 residues. Trimming cost V 4 bases and J 12 bases, with 17 bases left between them. CDR3: CASSPNQQGRQFF. The DNA for the CDR3 is TGTGCCAGCAGCCCCAACCAGCAGGGGAGGCAGTTCTTC.

The J gene is TRBJ1-2, the V gene TRBV6-5; D uncertain. The V end was cut by 0 bases, the J end by 5 bases, with 13 bases between. The CDR3 runs 15 residues. Germline CDR1 reads MNHEY; CDR2 reads SVGAGI. The CDR3: CASSYSTAGYYGYTF. CDR3 bases: TGTGCCAGCAGTTACTCGACGGCAGGTTATTATGGCTACACCTTC.

This clone was seen a handful of times. Other nucleotide sequences from this sample produce the same CDR3. The chain recombines TRBV5-1 with TRBJ2-1; unclear D gene. From germline, CDR1 is SGHRS and CDR2 YFSETQ. The ends were cut back, 4 bases at V and 4 bases at J, with 9 bases in the middle. The CDR3 loop spans 13 amino acids. This chain's CDR3 is CASSRGSYNEQFF. CDR3 coding DNA: TGCGCCAGCAGCCGTGGATCTTACAATGAGCAGTTCTTC.

This clone has more than one count but fewer than ten. The chain has TRBV7-3 and TRBJ2-3; D remains ambiguous. The ends were cut back, 1 base at V and 4 bases at J, with 6 bases in the middle. The CDR3 has 13 residues. Germline CDR1 SGHTA, CDR2 FQGTGA. The CDR3 DNA reads as TGTGCCAGCAGCTTAAGTTCAGCAGATACGCAGTATTTT. Translation: CASSLSSADTQYF.

The rearrangement links TRBV30 to TRBJ2-7; the match to TRBD1 covers 9 bases. V dropped 3 bases and J dropped 1; count of bases not matched to a gene: 10. The V gene's germline CDR1 is GTSNPN and CDR2 SVGIG (reference sequence). The CDR3 sequence is 16 residues long. In DNA, the CDR3 is TGTGCCTGGAGCCCTTTAGACAGGGGGTGGTCCTACGAGCAGTACTTC. Translating it yields CAWSPLDRGWSYEQYF.

CDR3 in amino acids: CAWSEGFGQPQHF. The CDR3 region has the DNA TGTGCCTGGAGTGAGGGTTTTGGTCAGCCCCAGCATTTT. The chain uses TRBV30 and TRBJ1-5; D is unclear. CDR1 is GTSNPN and CDR2 is SVGIG in the germline V gene (reference sequence). V dropped 1 base and J dropped 6 bases, with 10 bases sitting between them. The CDR3 has 13 residues. Drawing the rest from reference TRBV30 and TRBJ1-5, the complete variable domain is SQTIHQWPATLVQPVGSPLSLECTVEGTSNPNLYWYRQAAGRGLQLLFYSVGIGQISSEVPQNLSASRPQDRQFILSSKKLLLSDSGFYLCAWSEGFGQPQHFGDGTRLSIL.

This clone was counted ten times or more. The sample holds other DNA sequences that translate to the same CDR3. The genes are TRBV15 and TRBJ2-5; no clear D gene. The CDR3 covers 13 residues. Germline assignment: CDR1 LNHNV and CDR2 YYDKDF (reference sequence). V gave up 0 bases and J gave up 5 bases, with 7 bases separating them. In DNA, the CDR3 is TGTGCCACCAGCAGAGATCCTGGGGAGACCCAGTACTTC. Its translation: CATSRDPGETQYF.

The V call is TRBV7-8, the J call TRBJ2-3; tentatively, D is TRBD2 (6 bases). The CDR3 consists of 14 residues. Germline V gene lookup returns CDR1 SGHVS and CDR2 FQNEAQ. V shed 5 bases and J shed 4 bases, with 13 bases lying between them. Written as DNA, the CDR3 is TGTGCCAGCAGCCCGATACCTAGCGCAGATACGCAGTATTTT. Translating it yields CASSPIPSADTQYF.

The V gene is TRBV4-2, the J gene TRBJ2-4, with 9 bases aligning to TRBD2. This CDR3 spans 14 amino acids. Trimming removed 4 bases from V and 5 bases from J; junction bases left unmatched: 3. Germline lookup yields CDR1 LGHNA and CDR2 YNFKEQ. In DNA, the CDR3 is TGTGCCAGCAGCCTTAGCGGGAGCGAAAACATTCAGTACTTC. Amino acid sequence: CASSLSGSENIQYF.

The chain uses TRBV7-9 and TRBJ2-1; 15 positions agree with TRBD2. The V and J ends lost 5 bases and 3 bases, in that order; junction bases with no gene match: 8. The germline V gene encodes CDR1 SEHNR and CDR2 FQNEAQ (reference sequence). CDR3 size: 18 residues. The DNA of the CDR3 is TGTGCCAGCAGCCACCCGGGACTAGCGGGAGGAATCTACAATGAGCAGTTCTTC. This codes for CASSHPGLAGGIYNEQFF. Supplemented by reference TRBV7-9 and TRBJ2-1, the full variable domain reads DTGVSQNPRHKITKRGQNVTFRCDPISEHNRLYWYRQTLGQGPEFLTYFQNEAQLEKSRLLSDRFSAERPKGSFSTLEIQRTEQGDSAMYLCASSHPGLAGGIYNEQFFGPGTRLTVL.

The genes are TRBV5-6 and TRBJ1-5; 9 nucleotides align to TRBD1. CDR3 length: 16 residues. The V gene's germline CDR1 is SGHDT and CDR2 YYEEEE. V lost 2 bases to trimming and J lost 1 base; unmatched junction nucleotides: 4. CDR3 in DNA: TGTGCCAGCAGCTTTGGGGGACAGGGAAGCAATCAGCCCCAGCATTTT. Amino acids: CASSFGGQGSNQPQHF.